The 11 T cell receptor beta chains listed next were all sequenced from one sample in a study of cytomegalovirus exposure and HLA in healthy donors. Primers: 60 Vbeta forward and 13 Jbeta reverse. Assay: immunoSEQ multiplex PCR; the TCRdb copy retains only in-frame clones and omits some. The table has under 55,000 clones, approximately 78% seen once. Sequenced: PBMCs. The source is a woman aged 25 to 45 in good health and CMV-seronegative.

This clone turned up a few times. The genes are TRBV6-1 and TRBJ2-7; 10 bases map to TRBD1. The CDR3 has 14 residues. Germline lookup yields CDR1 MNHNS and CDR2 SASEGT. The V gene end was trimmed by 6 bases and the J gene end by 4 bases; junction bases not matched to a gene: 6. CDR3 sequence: CASRRDRGIYEQYF. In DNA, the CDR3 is TGTGCCAGCAGGAGGGACAGGGGTATTTACGAGCAGTACTTC.

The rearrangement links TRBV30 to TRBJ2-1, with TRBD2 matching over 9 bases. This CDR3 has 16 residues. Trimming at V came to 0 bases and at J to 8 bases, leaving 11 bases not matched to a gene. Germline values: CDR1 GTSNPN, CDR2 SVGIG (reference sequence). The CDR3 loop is CAWSVGAGGPLDEQFF. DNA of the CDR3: TGTGCCTGGAGTGTAGGGGCGGGAGGGCCTTTGGATGAGCAGTTCTTC.

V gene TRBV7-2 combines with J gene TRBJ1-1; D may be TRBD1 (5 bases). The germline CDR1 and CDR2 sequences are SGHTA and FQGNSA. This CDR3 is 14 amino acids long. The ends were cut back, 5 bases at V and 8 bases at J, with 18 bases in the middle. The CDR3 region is CASSPYLRTSEAFF. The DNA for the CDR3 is TGTGCCAGCAGCCCTTACCTCCGGACATCCGAAGCTTTCTTT.

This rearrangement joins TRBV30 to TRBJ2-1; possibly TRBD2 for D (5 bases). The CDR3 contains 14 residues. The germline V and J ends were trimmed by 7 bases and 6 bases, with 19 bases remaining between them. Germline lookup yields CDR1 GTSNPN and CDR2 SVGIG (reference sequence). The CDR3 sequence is CASKSGGGGNEQFF. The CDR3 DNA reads TGTGCCTCGAAATCCGGAGGCGGAGGCAATGAGCAGTTCTTC.

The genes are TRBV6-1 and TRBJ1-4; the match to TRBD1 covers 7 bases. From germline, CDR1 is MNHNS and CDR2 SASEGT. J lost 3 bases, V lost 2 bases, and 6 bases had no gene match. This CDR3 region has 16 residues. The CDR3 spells CASSESRGLANEKLFF. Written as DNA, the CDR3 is TGTGCCAGCAGTGAATCTAGGGGGCTAGCTAATGAAAAACTGTTTTTT.

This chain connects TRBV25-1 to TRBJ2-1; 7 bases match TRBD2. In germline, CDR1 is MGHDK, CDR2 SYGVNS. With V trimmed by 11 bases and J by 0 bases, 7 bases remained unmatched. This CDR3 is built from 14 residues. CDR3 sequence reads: CAVRLADSYNEQFF. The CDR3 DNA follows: TGTGCCGTCCGTCTAGCGGACTCCTACAATGAGCAGTTCTTC.

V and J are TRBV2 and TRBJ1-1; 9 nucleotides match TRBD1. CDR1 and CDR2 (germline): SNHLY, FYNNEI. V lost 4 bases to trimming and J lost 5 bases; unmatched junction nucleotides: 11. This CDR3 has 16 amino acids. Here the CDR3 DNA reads TGTGCCAGCAGTGCCGGGACAGGGATTGTAAGGACTGAAGCTTTCTTT. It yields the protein CASSAGTGIVRTEAFF.

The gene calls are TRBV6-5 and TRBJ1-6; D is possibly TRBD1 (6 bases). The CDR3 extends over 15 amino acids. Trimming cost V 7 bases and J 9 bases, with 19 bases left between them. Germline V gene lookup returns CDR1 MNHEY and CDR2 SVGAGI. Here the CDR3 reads CASTPYRGGPSPLHF. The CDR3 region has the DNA TGTGCCAGCACCCCATATCGGGGGGGGCCTTCACCCCTCCACTTT.

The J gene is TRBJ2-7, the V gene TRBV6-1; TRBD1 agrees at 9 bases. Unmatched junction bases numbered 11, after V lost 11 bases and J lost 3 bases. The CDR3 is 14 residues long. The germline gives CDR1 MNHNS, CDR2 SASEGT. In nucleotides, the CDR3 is TGTGCCGGGGCACGGGACAGGGATTTCTACGAGCAGTACTTC. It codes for CAGARDRDFYEQYF.

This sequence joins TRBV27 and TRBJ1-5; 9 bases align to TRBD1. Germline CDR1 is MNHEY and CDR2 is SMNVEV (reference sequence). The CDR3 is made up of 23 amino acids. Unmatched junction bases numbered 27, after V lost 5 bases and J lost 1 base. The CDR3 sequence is CASSLPWDRARCSRRMSNQPQHF. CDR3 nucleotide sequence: TGTGCCAGCAGTCTGCCATGGGACAGGGCCCGATGCTCCCGCCGAATGAGCAATCAGCCCCAGCATTTT.

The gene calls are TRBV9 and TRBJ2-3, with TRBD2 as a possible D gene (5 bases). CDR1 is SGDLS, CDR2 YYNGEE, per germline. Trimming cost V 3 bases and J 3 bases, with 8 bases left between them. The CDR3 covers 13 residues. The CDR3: CASSAGLTDTQYF. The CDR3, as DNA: TGTGCCAGCAGCGCAGGACTTACAGATACGCAGTATTTT.